This entry describes one T cell receptor beta chain. This sample stems from a study of tumor-infiltrating lymphocytes in oesophageal squamous cell carcinoma. The CDR3 sequence is 15 residues long. CDR1 and CDR2 from the germline V gene are MNHEY and SVGAGI. Using its own MiXCR run on the PCR reads, TCRdb lists one record per CDR3 protein. The sample contains 15,000 to 20,000 distinct CDR3 sequences, around 40% of which appear only once. V usage is TRBV6-5 and J usage is TRBJ2-7, with 14 nucleotides matching TRBD2. With the DNA end fitting TRBJ2-1 better, the J assignment may be wrong. Sequencing used blood. This TCR derives from a female donor with esophageal squamous cell carcinoma. CDR3 sequence: CASSLGLAGVGEQFF. As DNA, the CDR3 is TGTGCCAGCAGTTTGGGACTAGCGGGAGTTGGTGAGCAGTTCTTC.